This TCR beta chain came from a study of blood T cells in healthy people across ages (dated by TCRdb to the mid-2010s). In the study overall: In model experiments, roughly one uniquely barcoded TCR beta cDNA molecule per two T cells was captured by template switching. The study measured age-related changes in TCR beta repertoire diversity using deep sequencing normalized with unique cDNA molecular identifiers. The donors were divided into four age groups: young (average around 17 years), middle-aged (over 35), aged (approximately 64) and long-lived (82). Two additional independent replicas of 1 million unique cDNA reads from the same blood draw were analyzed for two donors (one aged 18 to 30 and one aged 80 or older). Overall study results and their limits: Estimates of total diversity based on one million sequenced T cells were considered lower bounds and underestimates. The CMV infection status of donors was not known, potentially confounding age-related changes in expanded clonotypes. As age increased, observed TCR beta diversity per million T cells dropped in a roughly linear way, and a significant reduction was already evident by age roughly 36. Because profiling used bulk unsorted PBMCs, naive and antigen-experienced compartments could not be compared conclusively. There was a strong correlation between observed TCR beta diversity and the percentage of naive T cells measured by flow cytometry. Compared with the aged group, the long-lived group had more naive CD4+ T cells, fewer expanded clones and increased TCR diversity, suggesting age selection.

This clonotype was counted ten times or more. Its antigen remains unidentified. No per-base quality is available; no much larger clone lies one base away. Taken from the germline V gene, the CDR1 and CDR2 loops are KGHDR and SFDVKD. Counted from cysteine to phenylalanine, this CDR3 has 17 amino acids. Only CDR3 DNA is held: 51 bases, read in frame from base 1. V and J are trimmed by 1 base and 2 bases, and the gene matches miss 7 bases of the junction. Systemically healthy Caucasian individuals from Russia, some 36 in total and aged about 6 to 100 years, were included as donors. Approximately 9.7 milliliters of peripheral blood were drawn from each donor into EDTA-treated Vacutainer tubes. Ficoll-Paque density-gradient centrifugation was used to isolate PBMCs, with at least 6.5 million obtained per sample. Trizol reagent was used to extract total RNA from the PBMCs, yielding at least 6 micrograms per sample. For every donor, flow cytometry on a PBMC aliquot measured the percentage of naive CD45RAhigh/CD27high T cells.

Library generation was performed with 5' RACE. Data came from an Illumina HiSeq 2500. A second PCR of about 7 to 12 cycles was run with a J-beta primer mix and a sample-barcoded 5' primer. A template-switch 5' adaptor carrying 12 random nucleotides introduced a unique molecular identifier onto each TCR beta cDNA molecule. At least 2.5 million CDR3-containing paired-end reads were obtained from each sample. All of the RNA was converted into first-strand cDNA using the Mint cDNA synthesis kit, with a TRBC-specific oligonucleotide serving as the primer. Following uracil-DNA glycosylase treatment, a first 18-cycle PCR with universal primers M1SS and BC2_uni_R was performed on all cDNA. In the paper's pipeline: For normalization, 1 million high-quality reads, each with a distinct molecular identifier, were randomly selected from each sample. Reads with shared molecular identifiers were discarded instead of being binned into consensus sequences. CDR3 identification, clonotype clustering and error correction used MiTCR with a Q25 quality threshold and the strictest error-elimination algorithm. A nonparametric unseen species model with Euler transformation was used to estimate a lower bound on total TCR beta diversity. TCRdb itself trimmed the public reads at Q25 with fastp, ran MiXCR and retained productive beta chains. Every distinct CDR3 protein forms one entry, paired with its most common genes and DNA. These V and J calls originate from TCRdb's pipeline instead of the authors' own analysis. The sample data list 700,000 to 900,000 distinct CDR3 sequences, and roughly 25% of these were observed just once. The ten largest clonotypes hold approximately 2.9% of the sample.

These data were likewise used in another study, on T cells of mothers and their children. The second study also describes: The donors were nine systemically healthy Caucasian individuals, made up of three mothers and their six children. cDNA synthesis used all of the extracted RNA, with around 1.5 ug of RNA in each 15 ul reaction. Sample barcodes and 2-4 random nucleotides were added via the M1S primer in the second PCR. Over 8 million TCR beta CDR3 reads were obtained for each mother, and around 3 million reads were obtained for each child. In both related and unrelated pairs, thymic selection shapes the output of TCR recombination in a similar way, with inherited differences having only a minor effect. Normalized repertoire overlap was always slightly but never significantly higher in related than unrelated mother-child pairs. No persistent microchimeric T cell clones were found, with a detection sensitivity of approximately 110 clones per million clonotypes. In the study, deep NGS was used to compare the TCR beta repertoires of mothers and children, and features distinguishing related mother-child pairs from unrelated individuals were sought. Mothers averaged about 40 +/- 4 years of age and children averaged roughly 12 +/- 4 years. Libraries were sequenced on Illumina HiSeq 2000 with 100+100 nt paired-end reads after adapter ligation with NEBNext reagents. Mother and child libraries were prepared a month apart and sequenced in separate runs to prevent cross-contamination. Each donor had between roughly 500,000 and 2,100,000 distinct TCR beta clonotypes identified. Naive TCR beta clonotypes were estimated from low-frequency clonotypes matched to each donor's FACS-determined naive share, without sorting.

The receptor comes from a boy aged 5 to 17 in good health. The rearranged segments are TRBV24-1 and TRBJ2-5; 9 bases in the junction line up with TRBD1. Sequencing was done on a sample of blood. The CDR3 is CATSDFSAGTGQETQYF. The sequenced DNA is TGTGCCACCAGTGATTTCAGCGCCGGGACAGGGCAAGAGACCCAGTACTTC.